These 8 T cell receptor beta chains were sequenced from one sample in a study of regulatory T cells in long-lasting Graves disease (dated by TCRdb to the early 2020s). Library preparation employed multiplex PCR. Sequencing relied on an Illumina HiSeq 4000. TCR beta libraries were built with iRepertoire HTBI primers and Arm-PCR amplification of CDR3 regions. TCRdb reran the public reads through fastp at Q25 and MiXCR, keeping productive beta chains. CDR3 protein sequences are deduplicated, and each keeps its most common genes and DNA. The sample includes approximately 290,000 distinct CDR3 sequences, with roughly 21% observed a single time. Around 50% of the sample comes from the top ten. The time point label, read with the paper, signifies: persistent/refractory GD, antithyroid drugs over 5 years with positive TRAb. For both TCR sequencing and RNA sequencing, RNA was extracted from PBMCs using TRIzol.

Sequencing was performed on peripheral blood mononuclear cells (PBMCs), taken when the disease was refractory, from a patient treated with antithyroid drugs. Receptor source: a female donor with Graves disease.

This clonotype was seen ten or more times. J is TRBJ2-7 and V is TRBV30; either TRBD1 or TRBD2 may fit D (5 bases each). Trimming took off 4 bases at V and 4 bases at J, with 14 bases between the two ends. This CDR3 spans 13 amino acids. The germline V gene has CDR1 GTSNPN and CDR2 SVGIG (reference sequence). The CDR3 DNA reads TGTGCCTGGACAAAAGGCAGGGAGTACGAGCAGTACTTC. Protein product: CAWTKGREYEQYF.

For this clonotype: This sequence may be a read error, since a much larger clone differs from it by one base. This chain uses TRBV6-9 with TRBJ1-4; D gene unclear. Trimming took off 3 bases at V and 7 bases at J, with 12 bases between the two ends. Per germline, CDR1 MNHGY and CDR2 SVAAGI. This CDR3 has 14 residues. CDR3 DNA sequence: TGTGCCAGCAGTTACCTCGGACTTAGTGAAAAACTGTTTTTT. Amino acid sequence: CASSYLGLSEKLFF.

This rearrangement joins TRBV15 to TRBJ2-7, with 9 positions matching TRBD1. This CDR3 has 15 amino acids. The trim removed 1 base at V and 3 bases at J, leaving 4 bases unmatched. Germline assignment: CDR1 LNHNV and CDR2 YYDKDF (reference sequence). The CDR3 region has the DNA TGTGCCACCAGCAGAGGCGGGACAGGGAACTACGAGCAGTACTTC. Protein sequence: CATSRGGTGNYEQYF.

As for this clonotype: A junction boundary mismatches the germline segment, possibly from a read error. The chain couples TRBV20-1 to TRBJ2-2, with D unresolved. CDR1 DFQATT and CDR2 SNEGSKA come from the germline V gene (reference sequence). The CDR3 spans 14 residues. The DNA of the CDR3 is TGCAGTGCTCGAGACCAGGTGCTCACCGGGGAGCTGTTTTTT. Protein product: CSARDQVLTGELFF.

In its sample, this clonotype was seen a few times. V is TRBV6-1 and J is TRBJ1-4, with D uncertain. Germline CDR1 MNHNS, CDR2 SASEGT. V lost 7 bases, J lost 7 bases, and 16 bases lay in between. The CDR3 is made up of 14 amino acids. The CDR3 here is CASKEEGNVEKLFF. CDR3 coding DNA: TGTGCCAGCAAAGAAGAAGGGAACGTTGAAAAACTGTTTTTT.

This clonotype was seen many times. This chain links TRBV20-1 with TRBJ2-5, with D maybe TRBD1 (6 bases). CDR1 DFQATT and CDR2 SNEGSKA come from the germline V gene (reference sequence). Between the trimmed V and J ends, which lost 1 base and 4 bases, there was a span of 10 bases. This CDR3 is 13 amino acids long. CDR3 amino acids: CSARVDRPETQYF. For the CDR3, the DNA is TGCAGTGCTAGAGTAGACAGGCCAGAGACCCAGTACTTC.

This clonotype was seen ten or more times. The V and J genes are TRBV29-1 and TRBJ2-7, with 8 bases aligning to TRBD1. This CDR3 is built from 15 residues. Germline CDR1 and CDR2: SQVTM and ANQGSEA. With V trimmed by 3 bases and J by 4 bases, 11 bases remained unmatched. In DNA, the CDR3 is TGCAGCGTTGATTTGGGGCAGGGGGCGGATTACGAGCAGTACTTC. Translating gives CSVDLGQGADYEQYF.

The sample holds a few counts of this clonotype. The chain has TRBV6-1 and TRBJ2-7, with 7 nucleotides matching TRBD1. Germline V gene data show CDR1 as MNHNS and CDR2 as SASEGT. This CDR3 has 15 residues. Trimming at V came to 6 bases and at J to 4 bases, leaving 12 bases not matched to a gene. CDR3 region: CASSSRFDRAYEQYF. The CDR3 region has the DNA TGTGCCAGCAGCAGTCGGTTCGACAGGGCATACGAGCAGTACTTC.